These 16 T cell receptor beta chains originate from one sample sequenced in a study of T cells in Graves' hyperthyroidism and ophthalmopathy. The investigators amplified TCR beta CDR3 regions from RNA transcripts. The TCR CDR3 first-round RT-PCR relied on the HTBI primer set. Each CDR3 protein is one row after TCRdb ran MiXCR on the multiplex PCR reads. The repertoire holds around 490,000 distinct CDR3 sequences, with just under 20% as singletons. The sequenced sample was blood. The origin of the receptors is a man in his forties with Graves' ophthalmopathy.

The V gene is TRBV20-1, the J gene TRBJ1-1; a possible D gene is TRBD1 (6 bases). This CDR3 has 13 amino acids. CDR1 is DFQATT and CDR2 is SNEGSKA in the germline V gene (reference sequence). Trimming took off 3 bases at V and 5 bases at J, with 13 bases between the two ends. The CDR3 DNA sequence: TGCAGTGCTAGTGGGGGGGCGCGGACTGAAGCTTTCTTT. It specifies CSASGGARTEAFF.

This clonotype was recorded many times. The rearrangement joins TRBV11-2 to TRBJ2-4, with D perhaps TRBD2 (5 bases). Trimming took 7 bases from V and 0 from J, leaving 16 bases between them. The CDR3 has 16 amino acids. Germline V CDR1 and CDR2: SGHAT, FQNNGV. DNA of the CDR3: TGTGCCAGCACCGTTTTCGAGGGTTTAGCCAAAAACATTCAGTACTTC. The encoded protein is CASTVFEGLAKNIQYF.

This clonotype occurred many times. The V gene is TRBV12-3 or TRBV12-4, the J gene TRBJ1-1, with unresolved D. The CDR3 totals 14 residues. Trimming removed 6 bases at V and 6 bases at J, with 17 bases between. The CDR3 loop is CASSHISRGPEAFF. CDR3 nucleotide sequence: TGTGCCAGCAGCCATATCTCGCGCGGGCCTGAAGCTTTCTTT.

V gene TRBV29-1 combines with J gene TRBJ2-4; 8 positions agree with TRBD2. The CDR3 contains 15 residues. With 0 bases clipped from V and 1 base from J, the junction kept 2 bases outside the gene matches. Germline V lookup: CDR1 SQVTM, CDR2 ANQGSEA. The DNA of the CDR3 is TGCAGCGTTGAAGACCGGGGGGGGGCCAAAAACATTCAGTACTTC. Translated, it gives CSVEDRGGAKNIQYF.

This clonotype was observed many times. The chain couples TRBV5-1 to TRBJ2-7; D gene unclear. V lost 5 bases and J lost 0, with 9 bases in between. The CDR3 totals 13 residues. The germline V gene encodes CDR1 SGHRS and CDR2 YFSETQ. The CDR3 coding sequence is TGCGCCAGCAGGTCTGTGTCCTCCTACGAGCAGTACTTC. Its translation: CASRSVSSYEQYF.

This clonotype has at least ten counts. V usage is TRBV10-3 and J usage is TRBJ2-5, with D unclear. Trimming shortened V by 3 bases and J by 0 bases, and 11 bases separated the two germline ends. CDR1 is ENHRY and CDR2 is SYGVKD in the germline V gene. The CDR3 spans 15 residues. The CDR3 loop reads CAISDPAEYQETQYF. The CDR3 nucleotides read TGTGCCATCAGTGATCCAGCCGAATACCAAGAGACCCAGTACTTC.

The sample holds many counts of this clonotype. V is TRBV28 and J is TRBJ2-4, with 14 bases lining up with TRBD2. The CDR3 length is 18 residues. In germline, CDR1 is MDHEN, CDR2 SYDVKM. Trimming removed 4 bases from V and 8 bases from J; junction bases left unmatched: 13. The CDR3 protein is CASSSPRLAGGVRDIQYF. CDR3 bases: TGTGCCAGCAGTTCCCCCCGACTAGCGGGGGGGGTAAGAGACATTCAGTACTTC.

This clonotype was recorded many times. CDR3 protein: CASSLTFTGDYGYTF. In DNA form, the CDR3 reads TGTGCCAGCAGCTTAACCTTCACCGGGGACTATGGCTACACCTTC. The V call is TRBV7-2, the J call TRBJ1-2; D is unresolved. V lost 2 bases, J lost 3 bases, and 13 bases lay in between. This CDR3 is 15 amino acids long. Germline CDR1 and CDR2: SGHTA and FQGNSA.

The CDR3 sequence is CASSPIEAGEQYF. The CDR3 DNA reads as TGTGCCAGCTCACCGATTGAGGCCGGCGAGCAGTACTTC. The chain links TRBV18 to TRBJ2-7; D is undetermined. CDR1 is KGHSH and CDR2 is LQKENI in the germline V gene. The CDR3 runs to 13 residues. V was shortened by 3 bases and J by 6 bases, with 12 bases between the two germline ends.

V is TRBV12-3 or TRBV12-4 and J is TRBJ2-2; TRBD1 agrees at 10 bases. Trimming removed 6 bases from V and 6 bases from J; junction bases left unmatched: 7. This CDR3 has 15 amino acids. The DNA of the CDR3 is TGTGCCAGCAGATATTCGGACAGGGGGTCCGGGGAGCTGTTTTTT. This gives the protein CASRYSDRGSGELFF.

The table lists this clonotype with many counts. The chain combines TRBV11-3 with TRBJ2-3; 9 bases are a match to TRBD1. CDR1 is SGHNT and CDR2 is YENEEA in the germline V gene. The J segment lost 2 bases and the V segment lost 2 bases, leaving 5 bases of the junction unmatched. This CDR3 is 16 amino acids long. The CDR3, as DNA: TGTGCCAGCAGCTTAAGGGGGACAGGGTCCACAGATACGCAGTATTTT. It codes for CASSLRGTGSTDTQYF.

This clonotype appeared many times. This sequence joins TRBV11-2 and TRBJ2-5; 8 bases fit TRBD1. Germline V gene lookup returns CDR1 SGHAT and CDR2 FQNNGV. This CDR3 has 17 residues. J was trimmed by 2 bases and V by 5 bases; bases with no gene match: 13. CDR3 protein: CASSPPPGRGRQETQYF. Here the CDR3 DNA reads TGTGCCAGCAGCCCACCTCCGGGCAGGGGGCGGCAAGAGACCCAGTACTTC.

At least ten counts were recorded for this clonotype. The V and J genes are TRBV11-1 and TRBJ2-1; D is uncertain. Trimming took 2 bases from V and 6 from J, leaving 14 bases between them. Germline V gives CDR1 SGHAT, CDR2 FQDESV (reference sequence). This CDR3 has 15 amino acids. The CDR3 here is CASSLTGIGLNEQFF. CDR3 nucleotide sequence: TGTGCCAGCAGCTTAACGGGCATCGGGCTCAATGAGCAGTTCTTC.

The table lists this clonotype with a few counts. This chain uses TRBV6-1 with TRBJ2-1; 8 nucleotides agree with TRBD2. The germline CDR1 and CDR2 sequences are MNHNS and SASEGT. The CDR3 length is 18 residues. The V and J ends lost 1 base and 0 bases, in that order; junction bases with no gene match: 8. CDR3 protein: CASSEGLAGSSSYNEQFF. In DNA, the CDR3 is TGTGCCAGCAGTGAAGGGCTAGCGGGTTCCAGCTCCTACAATGAGCAGTTCTTC.

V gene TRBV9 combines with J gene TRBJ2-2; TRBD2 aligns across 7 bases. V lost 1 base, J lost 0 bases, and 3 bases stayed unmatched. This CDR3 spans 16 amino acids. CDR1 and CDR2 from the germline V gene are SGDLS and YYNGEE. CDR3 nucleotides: TGTGCCAGCAGCGTATCCCTAGCGGCGAACACCGGGGAGCTGTTTTTT. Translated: CASSVSLAANTGELFF.

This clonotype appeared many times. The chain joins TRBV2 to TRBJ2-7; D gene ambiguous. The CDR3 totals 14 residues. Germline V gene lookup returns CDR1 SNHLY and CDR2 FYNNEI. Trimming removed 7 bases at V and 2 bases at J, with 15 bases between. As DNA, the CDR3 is TGTGCCAGCACGGAAGGGCCCTCGACCTACGAGCAGTACTTC. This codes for CASTEGPSTYEQYF.